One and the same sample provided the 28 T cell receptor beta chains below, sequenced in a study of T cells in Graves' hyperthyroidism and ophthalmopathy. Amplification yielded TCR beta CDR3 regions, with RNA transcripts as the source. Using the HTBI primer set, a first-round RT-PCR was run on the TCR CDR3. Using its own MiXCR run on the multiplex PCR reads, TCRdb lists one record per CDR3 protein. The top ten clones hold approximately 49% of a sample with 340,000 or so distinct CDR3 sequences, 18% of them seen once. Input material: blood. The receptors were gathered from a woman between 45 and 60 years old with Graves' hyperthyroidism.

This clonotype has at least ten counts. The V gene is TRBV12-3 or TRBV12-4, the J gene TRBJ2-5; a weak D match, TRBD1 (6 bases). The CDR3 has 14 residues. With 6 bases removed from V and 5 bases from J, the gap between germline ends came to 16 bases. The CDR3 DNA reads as TGTGCCAGCAGCAACAGGGTGACTGGGGAGACCCAGTACTTC. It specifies CASSNRVTGETQYF.

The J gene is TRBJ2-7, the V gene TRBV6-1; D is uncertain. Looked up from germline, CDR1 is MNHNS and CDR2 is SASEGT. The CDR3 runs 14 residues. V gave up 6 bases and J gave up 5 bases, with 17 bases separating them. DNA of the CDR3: TGTGCCAGCAGACCCCAGGATCTAACCCACGAGCAGTACTTC. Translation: CASRPQDLTHEQYF.

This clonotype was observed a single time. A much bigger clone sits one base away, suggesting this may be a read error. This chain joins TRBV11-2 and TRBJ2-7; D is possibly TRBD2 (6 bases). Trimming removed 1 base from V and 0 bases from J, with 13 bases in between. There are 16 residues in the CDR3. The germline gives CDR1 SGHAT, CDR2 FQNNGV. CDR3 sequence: CASSLGSGRSSYEQYV. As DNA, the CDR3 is TGTGCCAGCAGCTTAGGTTCCGGGAGAAGCTCCTACGAGCAGTACGTC.

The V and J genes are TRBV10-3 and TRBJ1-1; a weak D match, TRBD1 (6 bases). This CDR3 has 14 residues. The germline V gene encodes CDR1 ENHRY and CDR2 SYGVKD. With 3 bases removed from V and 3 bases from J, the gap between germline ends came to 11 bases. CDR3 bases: TGTGCCATCAGTGACAGGGGTTTGGACACTGAAGCTTTCTTT. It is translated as CAISDRGLDTEAFF.

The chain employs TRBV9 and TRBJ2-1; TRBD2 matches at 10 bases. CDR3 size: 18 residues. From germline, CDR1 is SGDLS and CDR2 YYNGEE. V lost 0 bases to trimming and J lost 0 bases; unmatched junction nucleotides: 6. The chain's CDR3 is CASSVVGASGGSYNEQFF. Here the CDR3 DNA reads TGTGCCAGCAGCGTAGTAGGGGCTAGCGGGGGCTCCTACAATGAGCAGTTCTTC.

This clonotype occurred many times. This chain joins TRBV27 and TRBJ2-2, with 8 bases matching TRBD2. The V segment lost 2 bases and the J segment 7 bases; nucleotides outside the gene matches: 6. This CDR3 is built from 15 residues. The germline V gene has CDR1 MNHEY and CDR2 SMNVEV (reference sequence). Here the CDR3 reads CASSLAGGNGGELFF. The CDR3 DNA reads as TGTGCCAGCAGTTTAGCGGGGGGCAACGGCGGGGAGCTGTTTTTT.

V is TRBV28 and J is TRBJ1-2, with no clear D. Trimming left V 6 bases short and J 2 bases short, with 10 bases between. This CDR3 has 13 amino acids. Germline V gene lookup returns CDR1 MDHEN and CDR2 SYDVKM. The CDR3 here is CASRSGENYGYTF. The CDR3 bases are TGTGCCAGCAGGTCCGGGGAAAACTATGGCTACACCTTC.

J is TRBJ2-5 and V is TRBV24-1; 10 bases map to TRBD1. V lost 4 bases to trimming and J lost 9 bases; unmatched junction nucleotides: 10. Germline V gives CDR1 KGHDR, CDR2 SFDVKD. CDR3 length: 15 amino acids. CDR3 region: CATSETGQGRLAQYF. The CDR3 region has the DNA TGTGCCACCAGTGAAACGGGACAGGGGCGGCTGGCCCAGTACTTC.

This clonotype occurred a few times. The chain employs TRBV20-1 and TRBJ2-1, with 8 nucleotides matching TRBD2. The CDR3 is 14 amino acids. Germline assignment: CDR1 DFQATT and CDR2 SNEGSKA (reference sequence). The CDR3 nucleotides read TGCAGCGATCTCGGGGGGGGATCCTACAATGAGCAGTTCTTC. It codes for CSDLGGGSYNEQFF.

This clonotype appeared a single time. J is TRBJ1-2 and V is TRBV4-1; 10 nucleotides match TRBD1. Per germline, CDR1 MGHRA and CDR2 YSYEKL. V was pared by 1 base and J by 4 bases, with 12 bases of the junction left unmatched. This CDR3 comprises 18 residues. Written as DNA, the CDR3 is TGCGCCAGCAGCCAAGTTTCGGTGGGGACAGGGGATAGCTATGGCTACACCTTC. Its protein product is CASSQVSVGTGDSYGYTF.

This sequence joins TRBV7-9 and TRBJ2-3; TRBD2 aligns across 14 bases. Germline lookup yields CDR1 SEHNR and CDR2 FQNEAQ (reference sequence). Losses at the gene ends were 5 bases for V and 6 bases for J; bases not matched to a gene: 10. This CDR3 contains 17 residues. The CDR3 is CASSHNRLAGGRDTQYF. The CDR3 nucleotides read TGTGCCAGCAGCCACAATCGACTAGCGGGAGGGCGGGATACGCAGTATTTT.

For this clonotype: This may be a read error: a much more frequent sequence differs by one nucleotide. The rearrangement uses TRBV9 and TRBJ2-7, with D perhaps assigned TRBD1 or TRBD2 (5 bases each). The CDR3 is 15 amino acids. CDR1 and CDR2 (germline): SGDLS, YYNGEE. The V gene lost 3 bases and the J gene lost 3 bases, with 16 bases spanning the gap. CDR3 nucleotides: TGTGCCAGCAGCGCGGGACCGGGACGGATCTACGAGCAGTACGTC. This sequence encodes CASSAGPGRIYEQYV.

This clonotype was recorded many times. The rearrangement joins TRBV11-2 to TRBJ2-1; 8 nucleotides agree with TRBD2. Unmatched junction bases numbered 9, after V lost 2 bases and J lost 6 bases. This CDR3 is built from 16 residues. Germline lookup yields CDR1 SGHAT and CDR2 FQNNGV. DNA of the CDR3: TGTGCCAGCAGCTTATTCGCGGGGGGCGATTTCAATGAGCAGTTCTTC. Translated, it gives CASSLFAGGDFNEQFF.

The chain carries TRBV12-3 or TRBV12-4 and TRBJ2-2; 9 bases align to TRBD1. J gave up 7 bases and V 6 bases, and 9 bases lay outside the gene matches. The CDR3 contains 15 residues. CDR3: CASSPTGGEDGELFF. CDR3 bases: TGTGCCAGCAGCCCGACAGGGGGTGAGGACGGGGAGCTGTTTTTT.

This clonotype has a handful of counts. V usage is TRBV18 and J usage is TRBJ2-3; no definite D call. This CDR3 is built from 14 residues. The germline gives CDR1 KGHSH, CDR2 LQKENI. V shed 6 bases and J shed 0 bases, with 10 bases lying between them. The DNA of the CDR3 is TGTGCCAGCTCCCCGGAGTTAAGCACAGATACGCAGTATTTT. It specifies CASSPELSTDTQYF.

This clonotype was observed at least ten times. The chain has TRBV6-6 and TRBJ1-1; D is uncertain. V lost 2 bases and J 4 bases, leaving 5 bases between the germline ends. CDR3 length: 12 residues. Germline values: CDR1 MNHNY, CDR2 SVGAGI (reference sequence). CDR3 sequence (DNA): TGTGCCAGCAGTTACGGGTCCACTGAAGCTTTCTTT. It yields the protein CASSYGSTEAFF.

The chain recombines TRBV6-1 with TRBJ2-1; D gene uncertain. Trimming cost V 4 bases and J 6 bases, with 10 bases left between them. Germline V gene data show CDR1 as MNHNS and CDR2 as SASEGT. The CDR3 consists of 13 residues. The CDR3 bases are TGTGCCAGCAGTGTTCGGAGTCTCAATGAGCAGTTCTTC. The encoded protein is CASSVRSLNEQFF.

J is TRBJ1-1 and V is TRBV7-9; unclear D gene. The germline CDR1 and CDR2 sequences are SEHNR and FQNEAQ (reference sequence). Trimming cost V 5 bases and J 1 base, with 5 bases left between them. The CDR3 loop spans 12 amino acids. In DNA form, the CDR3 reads TGTGCCAGCAGCGATAAGAACACTGAAGCTTTCTTT. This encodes CASSDKNTEAFF.

This CDR3 is CASSPEGILSNQPQHF. DNA for the CDR3: TGTGCCAGCAGCCCAGAGGGGATACTTAGCAATCAGCCCCAGCATTTT. V and J are TRBV12-3 or TRBV12-4 and TRBJ1-5; tentatively, D is TRBD1 (5 bases). CDR3 length equals 16 residues. Trimming pared 6 bases from V and 0 bases from J, leaving 15 bases between.

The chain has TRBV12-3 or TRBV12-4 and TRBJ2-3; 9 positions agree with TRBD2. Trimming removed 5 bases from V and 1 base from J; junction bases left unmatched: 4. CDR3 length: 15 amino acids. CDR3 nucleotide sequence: TGTGCCAGCAGTGCGGGGGGGCTTGGCACAGATACGCAGTATTTT. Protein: CASSAGGLGTDTQYF.

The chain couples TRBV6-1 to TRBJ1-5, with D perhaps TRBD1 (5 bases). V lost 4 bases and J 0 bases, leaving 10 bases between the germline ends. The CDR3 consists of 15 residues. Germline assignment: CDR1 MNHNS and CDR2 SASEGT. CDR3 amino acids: CASSARTPSNQPQHF. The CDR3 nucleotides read TGTGCCAGCAGTGCCCGGACACCTAGCAATCAGCCCCAGCATTTT.

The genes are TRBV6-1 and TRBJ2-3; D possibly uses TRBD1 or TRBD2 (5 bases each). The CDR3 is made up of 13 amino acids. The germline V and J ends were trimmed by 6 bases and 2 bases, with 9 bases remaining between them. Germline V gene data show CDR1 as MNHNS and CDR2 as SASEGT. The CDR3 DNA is TGTGCCAGCAGGACTGGGACCACAGATACGCAGTATTTT. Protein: CASRTGTTDTQYF.

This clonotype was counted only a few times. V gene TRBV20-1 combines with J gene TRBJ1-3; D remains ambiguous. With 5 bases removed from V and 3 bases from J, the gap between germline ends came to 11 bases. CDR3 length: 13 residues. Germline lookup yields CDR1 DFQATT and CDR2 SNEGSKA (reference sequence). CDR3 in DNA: TGCAGTGCTTCCGGGGTGGGTGGAAACACCATATATTTT. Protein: CSASGVGGNTIYF.

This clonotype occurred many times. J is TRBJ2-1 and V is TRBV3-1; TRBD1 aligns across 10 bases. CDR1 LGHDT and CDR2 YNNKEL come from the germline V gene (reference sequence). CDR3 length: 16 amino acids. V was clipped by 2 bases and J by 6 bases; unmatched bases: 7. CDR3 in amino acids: CASSQRGTGVGNEQFF. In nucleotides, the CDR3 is TGTGCCAGCAGCCAAAGGGGGACAGGGGTAGGCAATGAGCAGTTCTTC.

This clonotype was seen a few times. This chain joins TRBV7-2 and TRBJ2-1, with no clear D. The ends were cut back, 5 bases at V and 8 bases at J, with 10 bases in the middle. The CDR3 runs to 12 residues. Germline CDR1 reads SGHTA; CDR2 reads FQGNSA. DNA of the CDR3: TGTGCCAGCAGCGCCCTCTTCGATGAGCAGTTCTTC. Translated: CASSALFDEQFF.

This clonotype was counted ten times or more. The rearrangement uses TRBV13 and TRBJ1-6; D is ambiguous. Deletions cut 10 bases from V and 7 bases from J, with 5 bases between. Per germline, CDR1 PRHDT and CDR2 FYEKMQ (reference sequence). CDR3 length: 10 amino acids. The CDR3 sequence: CATTNSPLHF. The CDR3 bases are TGTGCCACCACGAATTCACCCCTCCACTTT.

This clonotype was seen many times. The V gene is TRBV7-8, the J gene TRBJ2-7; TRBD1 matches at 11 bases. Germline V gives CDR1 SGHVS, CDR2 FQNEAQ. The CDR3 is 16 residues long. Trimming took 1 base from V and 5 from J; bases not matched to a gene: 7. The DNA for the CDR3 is TGTGCCAGCAGCTTAGGGAGGGGGGACAGGGGGGACGAGCAGTACGTC. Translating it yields CASSLGRGDRGDEQYV.

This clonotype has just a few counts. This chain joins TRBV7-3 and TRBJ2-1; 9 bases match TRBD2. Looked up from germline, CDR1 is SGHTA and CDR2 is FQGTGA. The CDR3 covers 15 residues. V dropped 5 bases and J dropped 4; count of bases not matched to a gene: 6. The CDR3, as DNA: TGTGCCAGCAGCCCGACTAGCGGAGAATACAATGAGCAGTTCTTC. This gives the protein CASSPTSGEYNEQFF.